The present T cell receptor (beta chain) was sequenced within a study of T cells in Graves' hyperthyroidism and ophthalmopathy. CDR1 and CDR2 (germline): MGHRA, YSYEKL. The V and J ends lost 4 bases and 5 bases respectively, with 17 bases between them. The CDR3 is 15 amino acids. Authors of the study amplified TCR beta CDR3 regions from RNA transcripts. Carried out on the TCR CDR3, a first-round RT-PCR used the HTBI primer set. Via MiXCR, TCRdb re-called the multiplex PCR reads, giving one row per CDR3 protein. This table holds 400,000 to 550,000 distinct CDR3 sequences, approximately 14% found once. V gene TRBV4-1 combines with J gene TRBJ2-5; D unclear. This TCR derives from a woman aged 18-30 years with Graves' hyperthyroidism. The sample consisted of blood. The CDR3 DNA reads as TGCGCCAGCAGCCCCCGCCCTCGACTCGGGGAGACCCAGTACTTC. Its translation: CASSPRPRLGETQYF.